The 14 T cell receptor beta chains below all came from one sample that was sequenced in a study of blood T cell repertoires in COVID-19. The assay was immunoSEQ multiplex PCR, and TCRdb's table has in-frame clones only and misses some. The table has about 160,000 clones, 70% to 90% seen once. Sequencing input: peripheral blood. The receptors here all came from a woman between 65 and 79 years old with acute or convalescent COVID-19.

As concerns this clone: The sample has other DNA sequences that encode this CDR3 too. The gene calls are TRBV5-6 and TRBJ1-2, with 7 bases matching TRBD1. V trimming: 0 bases; J trimming: 6 bases; junction bases outside the gene matches: 2. This CDR3 region has 13 residues. Per germline, CDR1 SGHDT and CDR2 YYEEEE. CDR3 nucleotide sequence: TGTGCCAGCAGCTTGGGGCAGGGGGATGGCTACACCTTC. Its protein is CASSLGQGDGYTF.

The V gene is TRBV7-2, the J gene TRBJ2-3; tentatively, D is TRBD1 (5 bases). The ends were cut back, 5 bases at V and 5 bases at J, with 8 bases in the middle. This CDR3 region has 12 residues. The V gene's germline CDR1 is SGHTA and CDR2 FQGNSA. The CDR3 is CASSPREDTQYF. The CDR3 region has the DNA TGTGCCAGCAGCCCCAGGGAAGATACGCAGTATTTT.

V and J are TRBV4-3 and TRBJ2-2; D gene uncertain. V lost 4 bases, J lost 1 base, and 7 bases lay in between. Per the germline V gene, CDR1 is LGHNA and CDR2 is YSLEER. The CDR3 length is 14 residues. CDR3 nucleotides: TGCGCCAGCAGCCCGGCAGGGAACACCGGGGAGCTGTTTTTT. Amino acids: CASSPAGNTGELFF.

CDR3 nucleotide sequence: TGTGCCTGGAGTCCGCATCGTCAGGTTCCGAACACTGAAGCTTTCTTT. Protein sequence: CAWSPHRQVPNTEAFF. The V gene is TRBV30, the J gene TRBJ1-1; D is unresolved. This CDR3 is 16 amino acids long. In germline, CDR1 is GTSNPN, CDR2 SVGIG (reference sequence). With 2 bases removed from V and 1 base from J, the gap between germline ends came to 17 bases.

This clone was recorded only once. The V call is TRBV12-3 or TRBV12-4, the J call TRBJ1-2; D gene uncertain. Trimming pared 2 bases from V and 7 bases from J, leaving 8 bases between. The length of the CDR3 is 12 residues. In nucleotides, the CDR3 is TGTGCCAGCAGTTTATACCGGAGTGGCTACACCTTC. Encoded protein: CASSLYRSGYTF.

J is TRBJ1-4 and V is TRBV5-8; possible D gene TRBD1, 5 bases. Trimming took 0 bases from V and 7 from J, leaving 16 bases between them. There are 16 residues in the CDR3. Germline V gene sequence: CDR1 SGHTS, CDR2 YDEGEE. For the CDR3, the DNA is TGTGCCAGCAGCTTGGTTTTCACGGGGAGGGGTGAAAAACTGTTTTTT. Translating gives CASSLVFTGRGEKLFF.

CDR3 region: CASSKDTGWGTAGYF. The CDR3 DNA is TGTGCCAGCAGTAAAGATACAGGGTGGGGGACGGCGGGGTACTTC. The J gene is TRBJ2-7, the V gene TRBV2; weak D call: TRBD1 (6 bases). V was trimmed by 5 bases and J by 12 bases, leaving 26 bases between them. The CDR3 consists of 15 residues. From germline, CDR1 is SNHLY and CDR2 FYNNEI.

This clone showed up just once. The chain employs TRBV18 and TRBJ2-4; D not resolved. Germline CDR1 and CDR2: KGHSH and LQKENI. The CDR3 consists of 13 residues. V lost 1 base and J 9 bases, leaving 10 bases between the germline ends. CDR3 sequence: CASSPREDGIQYF. DNA of the CDR3: TGTGCCAGCTCACCACGAGAGGATGGCATTCAGTACTTC.

The rearrangement links TRBV11-2 to TRBJ2-3; tentatively, D is TRBD1 (5 bases). Trimming took 5 bases from V and 2 from J, leaving 26 bases between them. The CDR3 is 19 amino acids. Germline V gene lookup returns CDR1 SGHAT and CDR2 FQNNGV. This CDR3 is CASSTPGAQVTTPTDTQYF. The CDR3 DNA sequence: TGTGCCAGCAGCACGCCCGGCGCACAGGTCACGACCCCCACAGATACGCAGTATTTT.

This clone was seen only a few times. V usage is TRBV28 and J usage is TRBJ2-7; D might be TRBD1 (6 bases). The CDR3 spans 16 residues. Trimming removed 4 bases at V and 3 bases at J, with 19 bases between. Germline V CDR1 and CDR2: MDHEN, SYDVKM. The CDR3 loop is CASSSRGSRTIYEQYF. The CDR3 nucleotides read TGTGCCAGCAGTTCAAGGGGGAGCCGGACGATCTACGAGCAGTACTTC.

A word on this clone: Different DNA sequences within this sample yield the same CDR3. The J gene is TRBJ1-5, the V gene TRBV18; 7 nucleotides match TRBD1. CDR3 length equals 15 residues. The germline gives CDR1 KGHSH, CDR2 LQKENI. Losses at the gene ends were 3 bases for V and 0 bases for J; bases not matched to a gene: 2. CDR3 sequence reads: CASSPTGDSNQPQHF. DNA for the CDR3: TGTGCCAGCTCACCCACAGGGGATAGCAATCAGCCCCAGCATTTT.

This clone appeared once. The CDR3 region is CASSELSGIVQHF. The CDR3 DNA is TGTGCCAGCAGTGAACTCTCGGGGATTGTCCAGCATTTT. This sequence joins TRBV6-1 and TRBJ1-5; D uncertain. In germline, CDR1 is MNHNS, CDR2 SASEGT. The CDR3 covers 13 residues. Trimming stripped 2 bases from V and 12 bases from J, with 14 bases between.

The chain links TRBV14 to TRBJ1-2, with 7 bases aligning to TRBD1. From germline, CDR1 is SGHDN and CDR2 FVKESK. J gave up 4 bases and V 5 bases, and 10 bases lay outside the gene matches. The CDR3 loop spans 15 amino acids. The CDR3 DNA sequence: TGTGCCAGCAGCACCCGACAGGGAAACCCCTATGGCTACACCTTC. The encoded protein is CASSTRQGNPYGYTF.

V usage is TRBV5-6 and J usage is TRBJ1-4, with 7 nucleotides matching TRBD1. The CDR3 totals 13 residues. With V trimmed by 5 bases and J by 4 bases, 2 bases remained unmatched. Looked up from germline, CDR1 is SGHDT and CDR2 is YYEEEE. The CDR3 loop is CASRGQLNEKLFF. CDR3 bases: TGTGCCAGCAGGGGACAGCTTAATGAAAAACTGTTTTTT.